This record covers a single TCR beta chain. The data were obtained in a study of T cell changes during pregnancy in multiple sclerosis. CDR1 and CDR2 (germline): SEHNR, FQNEAQ (reference sequence). CDR3 size: 15 residues. The V and J ends lost 4 bases and 4 bases, in that order; junction bases with no gene match: 7. Assay used: immunoSEQ multiplex PCR; TCRdb lists only in-frame clones, some missing. The sample contains 35,000 to 45,000 clones, 75% to 90% of which appear only once. This material consisted of peripheral blood, taken in the second trimester of pregnancy. The TCR originated in a female donor in good health, enrolled as a control in a pregnancy study. The chain uses TRBV7-9 and TRBJ1-3, with 7 bases aligning to TRBD1. As DNA, the CDR3 is TGTGCCAGCAGCTCGGAGACAGGGAGGGGAAACACCATATATTTT. It is translated as CASSSETGRGNTIYF.